Listed below are T cell receptor beta chains from one sample, sequenced in a study of immune cell composition in non-small cell lung cancer. The table came from immunoSEQ multiplex PCR; TCRdb's copy has only in-frame clones and leaves some out. The table lists around 6,100 clones, under 75% of them singletons, with roughly 5.8% in the top ten. The sequencing sample was made of non-adjacent lung tissue. The source of these receptors is a human donor with non-small cell lung cancer. Both conserved end residues are part of each CDR3. Each record gives: clone size, J gene, V gene, D gene, CDR3 DNA, CDR3 protein. A D gene is named only where the DNA matches it firmly. Expanded clones get a size class; other rows say once, few or many, or leave the size out.

abundance: -; j_gene: TRBJ2-3; v_gene: TRBV4-3; d_gene: TRBD2; CDR3nt: TGCGCCAGCAGCCAAGATCGGGTTAGCGGGCTCACAGATACGCAGTATTTT; CDR3aa: CASSQDRVSGLTDTQYF
abundance: -; j_gene: TRBJ2-5; v_gene: TRBV5-1; d_gene: -; CDR3nt: TGCGCCAGCAGCTTCGGGGAGACCCAGTACTTC; CDR3aa: CASSFGETQYF
abundance: -; j_gene: TRBJ1-2; v_gene: TRBV10-2; d_gene: -; CDR3nt: TGCGCCAGCAGTCAGGGTAACTATGGCTACACCTTC; CDR3aa: CASSQGNYGYTF
abundance: -; j_gene: TRBJ1-5; v_gene: TRBV12-5; d_gene: -; CDR3nt: TGTGCTAGTGGTTTGACAGGGTCGGTAGACCAGCCCCAGCATTTT; CDR3aa: CASGLTGSVDQPQHF
abundance: -; j_gene: TRBJ1-1; v_gene: TRBV28; d_gene: TRBD1; CDR3nt: TGTGCCAGCAGTACCGGACAGGAATCTGTTGAAGCTTTCTTT; CDR3aa: CASSTGQESVEAFF
abundance: once; j_gene: TRBJ1-5; v_gene: TRBV6-5; d_gene: -; CDR3nt: TGTGCCAGCAGTTACTCGTCCAGGGCCAATCAGCCCCAGCATTTT; CDR3aa: CASSYSSRANQPQHF
abundance: -; j_gene: TRBJ1-1; v_gene: TRBV5-5; d_gene: -; CDR3nt: TGTGCCAGCAGCTTGGCGGTAGATATAATCCGCACTGAAGCTTTCTTT; CDR3aa: CASSLAVDIIRTEAFF
abundance: medium-sized; j_gene: TRBJ2-7; v_gene: TRBV5-1; d_gene: -; CDR3nt: TGCGCCAGCAACGCAGGAGAACCCGGGACACTTCTTTACGAGCAGTACTTC; CDR3aa: CASNAGEPGTLLYEQYF
abundance: once; j_gene: TRBJ2-1; v_gene: TRBV5-6; d_gene: TRBD2; CDR3nt: TGTGCCAGCAGCCCCGCGGGGGGGCTCCACAATGAGCAGTTCTTC; CDR3aa: CASSPAGGLHNEQFF
abundance: -; j_gene: TRBJ2-7; v_gene: TRBV5-1; d_gene: TRBD1; CDR3nt: TGCGCCAGCAGTCGACAGGGGGCCTACGAGCAGTACTTC; CDR3aa: CASSRQGAYEQYF
abundance: -; j_gene: TRBJ1-2; v_gene: TRBV7-9; d_gene: TRBD1; CDR3nt: TGTGCCAGCAGCCCTACGACAGGGGTCTATGGCTACACCTTC; CDR3aa: CASSPTTGVYGYTF
abundance: few; j_gene: TRBJ1-5; v_gene: TRBV7-8; d_gene: TRBD1; CDR3nt: TGTGCCAGCAGCTTAGGGTCAGGGGGCGGGGGTCAGCCCCAGCATTTT; CDR3aa: CASSLGSGGGGQPQHF
abundance: -; j_gene: TRBJ2-7; v_gene: TRBV7-2; d_gene: -; CDR3nt: TGTGCCAGCAGCCCCCTAATCCCATACGAGCAGTACTTC; CDR3aa: CASSPLIPYEQYF
abundance: few; j_gene: TRBJ1-1; v_gene: TRBV19; d_gene: -; CDR3nt: TGTGCCAGTAGTCCTATTCAGGGCCATTACACTGAAGCTTTCTTT; CDR3aa: CASSPIQGHYTEAFF
abundance: -; j_gene: TRBJ2-3; v_gene: TRBV14; d_gene: TRBD2; CDR3nt: TGTGCCAGCAGCCTCCCGACTAGCAGCACAGATACGCAGTATTTT; CDR3aa: CASSLPTSSTDTQYF
abundance: -; j_gene: TRBJ1-3; v_gene: TRBV7-2; d_gene: -; CDR3nt: TGTGCCAGCAGCTTAGCGTCGGGATCTGGAAACACCATATATTTT; CDR3aa: CASSLASGSGNTIYF
abundance: once; j_gene: TRBJ2-7; v_gene: TRBV21-1; d_gene: -; CDR3nt: TGTGCCAGCAGCAAAGGGTTGGACAGGGCGGGCTACGAGCAGTACTTC; CDR3aa: CASSKGLDRAGYEQYF
abundance: -; j_gene: TRBJ2-3; v_gene: TRBV18; d_gene: -; CDR3nt: TGTGCCAGCTCAACTAGGGCAGATACGCAGTATTTT; CDR3aa: CASSTRADTQYF
abundance: -; j_gene: TRBJ1-4; v_gene: TRBV7-2; d_gene: -; CDR3nt: TGTGCCAGCAGCTTAGCGGGGCAGGGTAGTGAAAAACTGTTTTTT; CDR3aa: CASSLAGQGSEKLFF
abundance: -; j_gene: TRBJ1-5; v_gene: TRBV30; d_gene: -; CDR3nt: TGTGCCTGGAGTGGGATCTCAGGACAGTATAGCAATCAGCCCCAGCATTTT; CDR3aa: CAWSGISGQYSNQPQHF
abundance: -; j_gene: TRBJ2-1; v_gene: TRBV2; d_gene: TRBD1; CDR3nt: TGTGCCAGCGGGGACAGATACAATGAGCAGTTCTTC; CDR3aa: CASGDRYNEQFF
abundance: few; j_gene: TRBJ2-1; v_gene: TRBV15; d_gene: -; CDR3nt: TGTGCCACCAGCAGAGATGGTAGGGGGAATGAGCAGTTCTTC; CDR3aa: CATSRDGRGNEQFF
abundance: -; j_gene: TRBJ1-2; v_gene: TRBV19; d_gene: TRBD1; CDR3nt: TGTGCCAGCAACCATGGGACAGGCCCGGGCAAGGGCTACACCTTC; CDR3aa: CASNHGTGPGKGYTF
abundance: few; j_gene: TRBJ2-3; v_gene: TRBV9; d_gene: TRBD2; CDR3nt: TGTGCCAGCAGCATAATAGCGGGGGGGCCAGCAGATACGCAGTATTTT; CDR3aa: CASSIIAGGPADTQYF
abundance: -; j_gene: TRBJ2-7; v_gene: TRBV15; d_gene: TRBD2; CDR3nt: TGTGCCACCAGCCTGGGACTAGCGGGGGCCTACGAGCAGTACTTC; CDR3aa: CATSLGLAGAYEQYF
abundance: -; j_gene: TRBJ2-5; v_gene: TRBV7-2; d_gene: TRBD2; CDR3nt: TGTGCCAGCAGTTATTCCGGGACTAGCGGGGGTAGGGAGACCCAGTACTTC; CDR3aa: CASSYSGTSGGRETQYF
abundance: -; j_gene: TRBJ2-1; v_gene: TRBV4-2; d_gene: TRBD2; CDR3nt: TGTGCCAGCAGCCAGTGGCGGGGGAGCTCCTACAATGAGCAGTTCTTC; CDR3aa: CASSQWRGSSYNEQFF
abundance: -; j_gene: TRBJ2-7; v_gene: TRBV6-5; d_gene: TRBD1; CDR3nt: TGTGCCAGCAGTTCGTGGGGGACAGGGGTCTACGAGCAGTACTTC; CDR3aa: CASSSWGTGVYEQYF
abundance: -; j_gene: TRBJ2-5; v_gene: TRBV11-2; d_gene: TRBD1; CDR3nt: TGTGCCAGCAGCACTCTCGAAGGACAGGGAAGAGGGGAGACCCAGTACTTC; CDR3aa: CASSTLEGQGRGETQYF
abundance: once; j_gene: TRBJ1-1; v_gene: TRBV5-1; d_gene: -; CDR3nt: TGCGCCAGCAGCCCTCTGGCAGGGGCCAACACTGAAGCTTTCTTT; CDR3aa: CASSPLAGANTEAFF
abundance: few; j_gene: TRBJ2-2; v_gene: TRBV6-4; d_gene: TRBD2; CDR3nt: TGTGCCAGCAGTCTGACTGGGACTAGTCTCACCGGGGAGCTGTTTTTT; CDR3aa: CASSLTGTSLTGELFF
abundance: -; j_gene: TRBJ2-7; v_gene: TRBV28; d_gene: TRBD2; CDR3nt: TGTGCCAGCAGTCCCCAAGCGGGGGGGCGGCAGTACTTC; CDR3aa: CASSPQAGGRQYF
abundance: -; j_gene: TRBJ2-5; v_gene: TRBV7-8; d_gene: -; CDR3nt: TGTGCCAGCAGCTTAGCGCGGGGTCCAACGGACCAAGAGACCCAGTACTTC; CDR3aa: CASSLARGPTDQETQYF
abundance: -; j_gene: TRBJ2-7; v_gene: TRBV7-9; d_gene: TRBD1; CDR3nt: TGTGCCAGCAGCTTAACCCGGGACAGCCACGAGCAGTACTTC; CDR3aa: CASSLTRDSHEQYF
abundance: few; j_gene: TRBJ1-6; v_gene: TRBV11-2; d_gene: -; CDR3nt: TGTGCCAGCAGCTTAGTTCGTTCACCCCTCCACTTT; CDR3aa: CASSLVRSPLHF
abundance: -; j_gene: TRBJ2-1; v_gene: TRBV5-5; d_gene: TRBD2; CDR3nt: TGTGCCAGCAGCTTGGGGCGACTAGCGGGGGGATCTGAGCAGTTCTTC; CDR3aa: CASSLGRLAGGSEQFF
abundance: -; j_gene: TRBJ1-4; v_gene: TRBV7-8; d_gene: TRBD1; CDR3nt: TGTGCCAGCAGCCCTGCTGACAGGGGGCTTTGGACTAATGAAAAACTGTTTTTT; CDR3aa: CASSPADRGLWTNEKLFF
abundance: few; j_gene: TRBJ1-2; v_gene: TRBV5-1; d_gene: TRBD1; CDR3nt: TGCGCCAGCAGCTTGGCTCAGGGGGTTGGCTACACCTTC; CDR3aa: CASSLAQGVGYTF
abundance: -; j_gene: TRBJ1-2; v_gene: TRBV6-5; d_gene: TRBD1; CDR3nt: TGTGCCAGCACCAAATCAGGGGGTACCTATGGCTACACCTTC; CDR3aa: CASTKSGGTYGYTF
abundance: -; j_gene: TRBJ2-5; v_gene: TRBV7-3; d_gene: TRBD1; CDR3nt: TGTGCCAGCAGCTTATTAGGCCAACAGGGGGAGACCCAGTACTTC; CDR3aa: CASSLLGQQGETQYF
abundance: -; j_gene: TRBJ1-5; v_gene: TRBV5-4; d_gene: -; CDR3nt: TGTGCCAGCAGCTTGGGCAGCGGCCCCCAGCATTTT; CDR3aa: CASSLGSGPQHF
abundance: -; j_gene: TRBJ1-2; v_gene: TRBV9; d_gene: -; CDR3nt: TGTGCCAGCAGCGTAGCTTCGACAGGAGCTAACTATGGCTACACCTTC; CDR3aa: CASSVASTGANYGYTF
abundance: -; j_gene: TRBJ1-5; v_gene: TRBV4-2; d_gene: -; CDR3nt: TGTGCCAGCAGCCAAGGCGGAGGGGAGAATCAGCCCCAGCATTTT; CDR3aa: CASSQGGGENQPQHF
abundance: -; j_gene: TRBJ2-7; v_gene: TRBV28; d_gene: TRBD2; CDR3nt: TGTGCCAGCAGTCCTGGGACTAGCGGGGCAGGGGAGCAGTACTTC; CDR3aa: CASSPGTSGAGEQYF
abundance: -; j_gene: TRBJ2-7; v_gene: TRBV11-2; d_gene: -; CDR3nt: TGTGCCAGCAGCCTAAGTGCAGGGGTTTACGAGCAGTACTTC; CDR3aa: CASSLSAGVYEQYF
abundance: few; j_gene: TRBJ1-6; v_gene: TRBV11-3; d_gene: -; CDR3nt: TGTGCCAGCAGCTTAGGGATTGGAGATTCACCCCTCCACTTT; CDR3aa: CASSLGIGDSPLHF